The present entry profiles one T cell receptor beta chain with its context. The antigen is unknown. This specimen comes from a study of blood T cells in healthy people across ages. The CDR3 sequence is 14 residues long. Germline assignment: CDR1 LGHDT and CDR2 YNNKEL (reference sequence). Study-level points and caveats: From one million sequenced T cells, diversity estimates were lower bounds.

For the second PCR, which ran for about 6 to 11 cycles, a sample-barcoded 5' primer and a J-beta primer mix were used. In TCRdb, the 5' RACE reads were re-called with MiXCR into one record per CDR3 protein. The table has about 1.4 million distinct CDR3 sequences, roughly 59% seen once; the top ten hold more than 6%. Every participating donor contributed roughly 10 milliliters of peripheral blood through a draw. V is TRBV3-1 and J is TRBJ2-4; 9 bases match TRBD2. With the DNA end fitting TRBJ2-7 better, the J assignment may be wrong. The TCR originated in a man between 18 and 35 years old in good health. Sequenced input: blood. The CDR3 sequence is CASRPSGANYEQYF. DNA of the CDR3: TGTGCCAGCAGACCTAGCGGGGCTAACTACGAGCAGTACTTC.